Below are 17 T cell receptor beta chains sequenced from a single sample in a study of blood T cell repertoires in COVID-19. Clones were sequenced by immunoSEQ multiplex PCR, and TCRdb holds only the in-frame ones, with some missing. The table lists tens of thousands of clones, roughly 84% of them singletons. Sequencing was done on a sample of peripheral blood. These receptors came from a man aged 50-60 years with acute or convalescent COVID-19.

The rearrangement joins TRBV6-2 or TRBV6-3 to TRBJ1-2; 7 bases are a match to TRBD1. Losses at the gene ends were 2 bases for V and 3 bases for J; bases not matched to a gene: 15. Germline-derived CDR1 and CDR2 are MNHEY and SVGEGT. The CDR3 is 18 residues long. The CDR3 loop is CASSYEWGTPQGDYGYTF. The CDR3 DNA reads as TGTGCCAGCAGTTACGAGTGGGGGACCCCTCAGGGGGACTATGGCTACACCTTC.

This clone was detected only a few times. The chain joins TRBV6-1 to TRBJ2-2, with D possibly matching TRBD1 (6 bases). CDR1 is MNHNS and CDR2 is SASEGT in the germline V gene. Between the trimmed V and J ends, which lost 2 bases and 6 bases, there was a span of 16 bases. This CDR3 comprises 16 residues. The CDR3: CASSEKYPEGAGELFF. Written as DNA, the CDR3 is TGTGCCAGCAGTGAAAAGTATCCTGAGGGGGCCGGGGAGCTGTTTTTT.

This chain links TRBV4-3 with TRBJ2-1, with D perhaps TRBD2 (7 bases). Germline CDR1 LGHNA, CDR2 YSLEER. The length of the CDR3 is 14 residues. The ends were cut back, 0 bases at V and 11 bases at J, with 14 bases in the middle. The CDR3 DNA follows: TGCGCCAGCAGCCAAGACCGGGGGGCGAGGAAGCAGTTCTTC. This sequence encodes CASSQDRGARKQFF.

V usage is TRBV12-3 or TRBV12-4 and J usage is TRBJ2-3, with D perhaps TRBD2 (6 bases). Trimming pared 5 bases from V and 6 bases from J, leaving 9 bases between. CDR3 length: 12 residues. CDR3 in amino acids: CASSVGGDTQYF. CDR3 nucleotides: TGTGCCAGCAGTGTGGGAGGCGATACGCAGTATTTT.

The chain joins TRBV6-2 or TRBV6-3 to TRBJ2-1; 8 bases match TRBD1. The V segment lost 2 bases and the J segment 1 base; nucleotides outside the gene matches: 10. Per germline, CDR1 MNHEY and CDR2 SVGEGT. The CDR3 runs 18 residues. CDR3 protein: CASSYESGQGISYNEQFF. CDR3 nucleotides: TGTGCCAGCAGTTACGAATCAGGACAGGGAATTTCCTACAATGAGCAGTTCTTC.

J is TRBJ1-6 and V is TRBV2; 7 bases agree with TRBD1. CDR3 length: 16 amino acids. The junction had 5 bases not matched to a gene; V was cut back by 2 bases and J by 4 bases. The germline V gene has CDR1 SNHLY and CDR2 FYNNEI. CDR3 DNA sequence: TGTGCCAGCAGTGAAAGGGACAGCCTTTATAATTCACCCCTCCACTTT. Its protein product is CASSERDSLYNSPLHF.

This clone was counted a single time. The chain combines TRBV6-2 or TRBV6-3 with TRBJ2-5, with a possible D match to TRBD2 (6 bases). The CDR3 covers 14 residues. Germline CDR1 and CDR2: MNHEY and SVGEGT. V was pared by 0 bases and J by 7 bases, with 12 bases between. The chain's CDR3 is CASSYSRGTWTQYF. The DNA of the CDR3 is TGTGCCAGCAGTTACTCACGGGGGACGTGGACCCAGTACTTC.

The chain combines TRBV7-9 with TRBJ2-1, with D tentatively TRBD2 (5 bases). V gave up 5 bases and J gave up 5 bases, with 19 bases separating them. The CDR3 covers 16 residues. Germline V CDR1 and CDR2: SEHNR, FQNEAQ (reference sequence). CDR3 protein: CASSPLIGGSDNEQFF. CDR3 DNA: TGTGCCAGCAGCCCACTAATCGGCGGGTCCGACAATGAGCAGTTCTTC.

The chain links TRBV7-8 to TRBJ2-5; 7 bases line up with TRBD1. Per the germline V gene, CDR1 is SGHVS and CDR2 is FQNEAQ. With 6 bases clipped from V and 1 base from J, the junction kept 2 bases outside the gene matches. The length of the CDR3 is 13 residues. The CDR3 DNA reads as TGTGCCAGCAGGCGGACAGGCCAAGAGACCCAGTACTTC. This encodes CASRRTGQETQYF.

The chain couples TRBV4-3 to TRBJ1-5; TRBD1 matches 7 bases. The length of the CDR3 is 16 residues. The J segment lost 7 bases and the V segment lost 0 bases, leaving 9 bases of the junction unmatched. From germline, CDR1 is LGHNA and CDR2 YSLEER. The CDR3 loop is CASSQDVTGLGQPQHF. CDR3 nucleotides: TGCGCCAGCAGCCAAGATGTGACAGGGTTAGGACAGCCCCAGCATTTT.

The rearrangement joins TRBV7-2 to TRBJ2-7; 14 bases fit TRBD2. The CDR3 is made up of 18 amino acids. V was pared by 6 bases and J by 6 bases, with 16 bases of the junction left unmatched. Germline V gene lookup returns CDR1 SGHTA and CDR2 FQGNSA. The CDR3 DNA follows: TGTGCCAGCAGTCTTAACCTGGGACTAGCGGGGGAGCTGGGCGAGCAGTACTTC. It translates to CASSLNLGLAGELGEQYF.

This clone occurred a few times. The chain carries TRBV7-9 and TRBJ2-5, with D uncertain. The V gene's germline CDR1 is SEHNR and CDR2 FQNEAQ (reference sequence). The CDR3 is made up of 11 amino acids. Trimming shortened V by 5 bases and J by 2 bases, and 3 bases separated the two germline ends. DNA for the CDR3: TGTGCCAGCAGCCTTCAAGAGACCCAGTACTTC. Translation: CASSLQETQYF.

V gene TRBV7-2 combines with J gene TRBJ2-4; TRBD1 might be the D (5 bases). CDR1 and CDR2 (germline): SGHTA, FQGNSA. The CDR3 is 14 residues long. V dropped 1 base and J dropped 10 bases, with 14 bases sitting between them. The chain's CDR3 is CASSLDSGHQIQYF. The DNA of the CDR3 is TGTGCCAGCAGCTTAGATAGTGGACACCAAATTCAGTACTTC.

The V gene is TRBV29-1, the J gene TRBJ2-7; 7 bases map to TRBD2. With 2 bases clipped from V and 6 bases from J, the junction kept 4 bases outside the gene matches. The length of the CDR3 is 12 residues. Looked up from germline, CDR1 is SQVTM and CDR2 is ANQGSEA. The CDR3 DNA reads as TGCAGCGTTGAAAGGGGAGGGTCCGAGCAGTACTTC. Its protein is CSVERGGSEQYF.

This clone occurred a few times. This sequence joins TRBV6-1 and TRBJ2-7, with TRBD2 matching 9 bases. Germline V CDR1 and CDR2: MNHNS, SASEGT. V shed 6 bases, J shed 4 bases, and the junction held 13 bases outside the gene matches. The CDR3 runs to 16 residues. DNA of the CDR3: TGTGCCAGCAGCGAACATGGCGCGGGAGGGTCGTACGAGCAGTACTTC. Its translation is CASSEHGAGGSYEQYF.

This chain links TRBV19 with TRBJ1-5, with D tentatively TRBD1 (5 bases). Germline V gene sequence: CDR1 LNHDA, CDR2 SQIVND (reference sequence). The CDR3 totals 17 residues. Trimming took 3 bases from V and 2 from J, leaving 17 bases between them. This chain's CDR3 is CASSIGFFGGGNQPQHF. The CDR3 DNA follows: TGTGCCAGTAGTATTGGGTTCTTCGGGGGAGGCAATCAGCCCCAGCATTTT.

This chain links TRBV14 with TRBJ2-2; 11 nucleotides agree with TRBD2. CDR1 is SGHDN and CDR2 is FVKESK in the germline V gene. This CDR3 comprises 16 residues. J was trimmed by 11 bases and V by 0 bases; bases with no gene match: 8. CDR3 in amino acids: CASSQEWGLAARELFF. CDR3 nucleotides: TGTGCCAGCAGCCAAGAATGGGGACTAGCGGCCCGTGAGCTGTTTTTT.